This record looks at one TCR beta chain sequence and its context. It lacks a known antigen. One end of the junction fails to match germline, which may point to a read error. These data belong to a study of primary melanoma T cells and metastatic recurrence (dated by TCRdb to about 2020). Regarding the research as a whole: The cohort was made up of about 200 primary melanomas of stage T2 to T4, with thickness greater than 1 mm. Whether T-cell fraction and T-cell repertoire clonality in primary melanoma tumors predicted patient outcome was tested in the study. Histopathological grading of tumor-infiltrating lymphocytes was compared with the T-cell fraction derived from sequencing. The T-cell fraction measured by TCR beta sequencing was compared against progression-free survival as the clinical outcome. Study-wide conclusions, independent of this receptor: A T-cell fraction above 20% appeared protective regardless of ulceration status, mitotic rate or nodal disease. An effective T-cell-mediated antitumor response in primary melanoma was presented by the authors only as a suggestion rather than as a demonstrated mechanism. Progression-free survival was reportedly predicted by the tumor T-cell fraction independently of age, mitotic rate, ulceration and thickness. Compared with adding any other histopathological variable to tumor thickness, adding T-cell fraction reportedly produced a bigger improvement in progression-free survival prediction.

Per the germline V gene, LGHNT is the CDR1 and FRNRAP is the CDR2. The CDR3 covers 12 residues, taking in both the cysteine and the phenylalanine. Of the read, only the CDR3 DNA is kept; its 36 bases are in frame from base 1. The method was the immunoSEQ multiplex PCR assay. Primary melanoma tumor tissue was subjected to high-throughput sequencing of the T-cell receptor beta chain. Concerning the study's data processing: Repertoire analyses included TCRB CDR3 sharing between samples and the distribution of insertions and deletions. The predictive value of the T-cell fraction was ranked against histopathological variables by a gradient-boosted model. TCRdb limited this immuneACCESS table to in-frame rearrangements with V and J called. A share of clones is missing; checked studies link under half to unresolved V genes, and the rest is unexplained. The V and J calls and clone size are taken from that table; D and trimming were inferred from the DNA. The sample table lists roughly 2,900 clones, approximately 82% of them with a count of one. The top ten clones comprise over 20% of the sample.

The patients had surgically resected primary melanoma that was considered potentially curable but at risk of metastatic recurrence. The chain uses TRBV12-5 and TRBJ2-1, and TRBD2 may be the D gene, going by 6 matching bases. This receptor was identified in a human donor with melanoma. Sequencing was carried out using melanoma tumor tissue. Here the CDR3 is given as CASGPWSNEQFF. The nucleotide sequence reads as follows: TGTGCCAGCGGGCCCTGGTCCAATGAGCAATTCTTC.